The entry below gives a single T cell receptor beta chain sequence along with its context. It may be a read error: a sequence one base away is much more abundant. This sample was taken from a study of T cells in Graves' hyperthyroidism and ophthalmopathy. Each 10 ml fresh peripheral blood draw supplied the PBMCs. Using RNA transcripts as the source, TCR beta CDR3 regions were amplified. The primer set for the first-round RT-PCR of the TCR CDR3 was HTBI. TCRdb re-called the multiplex PCR reads through MiXCR, storing one row per CDR3 protein. This table has approximately 300,000 distinct CDR3 sequences, over 15% appearing once. This receptor was taken from a woman aged 55-70 years with Graves' ophthalmopathy. The sample comprised blood.

This CDR3 reads CASSLDSYYGYTF. Written as DNA, the CDR3 is TGTGCCAGCAGCTTGGACAGCTACTATGGCTACACCTTC. The chain uses TRBV11-2 and TRBJ1-2; possibly TRBD1 for D (6 bases). Germline loops: CDR1 SGHAT, CDR2 FQNNGV. Trimming left V 3 bases short and J 3 bases short, with 8 bases between. The length of the CDR3 is 13 residues. Filled out from reference TRBV11-2 and TRBJ1-2, the complete variable domain reads EAGVAQSPRYKIIEKRQSVAFWCNPISGHATLYWYQQILGQGPKLLIQFQNNGVVDDSQLPKDRFSAERLKGVDSTLKIQPAKLEDSAVYLCASSLDSYYGYTFGSGTRLTVV.